The clone carrying this T cell receptor beta chain appeared many times. Antigen specificity is unknown. This entry belongs to a study of T cells in Graves' hyperthyroidism and ophthalmopathy. On the study more broadly: It was at initial diagnosis, before any treatment, that peripheral blood was collected.

Trimming cost V 5 bases and J 0 bases, with 8 bases left between them. Germline CDR1 and CDR2: MDHEN and SYDVKM. The CDR3 has 14 amino acids. RNA transcripts gave rise to amplified TCR beta CDR3 regions. The HTBI primer set was used in a first-round RT-PCR of the TCR CDR3. TCRdb analysed the multiplex PCR reads with MiXCR anew, one entry per CDR3 protein. Of some 600,000 distinct CDR3 sequences detected, around 14% appear once; the ten largest clones hold 4.5% to 6%. General study findings and limits: A median around 6 months before onset, the model predicted ophthalmopathy.

The chain uses TRBV28 and TRBJ2-1, with D uncertain. The sequenced material came from blood. This receptor was taken from a woman in her 30s with Graves' hyperthyroidism that later progressed to Graves' ophthalmopathy. In DNA, the CDR3 is TGTGCCAGCAGTGCTCTTAGCTCCTACAATGAGCAGTTCTTC. Protein: CASSALSSYNEQFF.